One T cell receptor (beta chain) is described in this entry. Trimming removed 2 bases at V and 5 bases at J, with 12 bases between. Germline-derived CDR1 and CDR2 are SGHDN and FVKESK. The CDR3 spans 14 residues. The data were taken from a study of blood T cell repertoires in COVID-19. About the study: Sites across the United States, Italy and Spain contributed samples from acute and convalescent COVID-19.

Profiled with immunoSEQ multiplex PCR; TCRdb holds only in-frame clones, not every one. Here the sample spans a few hundred thousand clones, around 80% being singletons. Sequencing was done on a sample of peripheral blood. The rearrangement links TRBV14 to TRBJ1-2; D might be TRBD1 (5 bases). This receptor was obtained from a woman aged 18-29 years with acute or convalescent COVID-19. The CDR3 DNA reads TGTGCCAGCAGCCAACTAACAGGAGGGTATGGCTACACCTTC. Translating gives CASSQLTGGYGYTF.